The T cell receptor beta chain under discussion was sequenced for a study of control samples from healthy donors and cancer patients. Here immunoSEQ multiplex PCR was the method, and the copy in TCRdb shows in-frame clones only, minus some. The table lists approximately 160,000 clones, over 85% of them singletons. V lost 3 bases and J lost 5, with 13 bases in between. CDR3 size: 14 residues. Germline values: CDR1 MNHEY, CDR2 SMNVEV (reference sequence). Sequenced: blood. The chain joins TRBV27 to TRBJ2-5, with D uncertain. The sequence was collected from a woman aged 55-75 years in good health. The CDR3 DNA follows: TGTGCCAGCAGTTTCCCCCGGCTGGTCGAGACCCAGTACTTC. It translates to CASSFPRLVETQYF.